The source of this T cell receptor (beta chain) is a study of blood T cell repertoires in COVID-19. Study as a whole: Samples came from the United States, Italy and Spain, spanning acute and convalescent COVID-19. The cDNA or gDNA used as material had been derived from T cells, B-cell-depleted T cells, or PBMCs.

Per the authors' pipeline: Estimation of nucleated cell counts was performed using reference gene primer amplification. Libraries were prepared by immunoSEQ multiplex PCR; TCRdb keeps only in-frame clonotypes and omits some of them. The V and J calls and the clone size are those of that table, but D and trimming were determined from the DNA. Seen here are some 130,000 clones, approximately 84% observed once, and the top ten hold more than 10%. CDR3 length: 14 amino acids. With 3 bases removed from V and 3 bases from J, the gap between germline ends came to 10 bases. Germline CDR1 is ENHRY and CDR2 is SYGVKD.

The sequencing input was peripheral blood. The chain links TRBV10-3 to TRBJ2-3; D might be TRBD1 (6 bases). This sequence originates from a human donor in a cohort sampled during active COVID-19. The CDR3, as DNA: TGTGCCATCAGTGATGGGCAGGGGACAGATACGCAGTATTTT. This codes for CAISDGQGTDTQYF.